This TCR delta chain derives from a study of gamma-delta chains in newborns, infants, children. Study as a whole: Polyclonal expansion of innate γδ T cells after birth follows microbial exposure.

As for this clone: TCRdb attributes to this sequence the protein of a much larger clone, which differs from the DNA translation at residue 7; a read error is likely, and the protein displayed is translated from the DNA.

TCRdb re-called clones from the reads via CATT. Of about 3,400 delta-chain clones detected, roughly 1.4% appear once; the ten largest clones hold roughly 20%. The junction had 14 bases not matched to a gene; V was cut back by 3 bases and J by 4 bases. The CDR3 totals 20 residues. CDR1 GEAIGNYY and CDR2 EKD come from the germline V gene. Material: blood. The chain has TRDV2 and TRDJ3, with 10 nucleotides matching TRDD3. The receptor's source is a child who was a newborn, infant or young child, either healthy, febrile or measles-vaccinated (not recorded which). CDR3 amino acids: CACDSVPGDTRHWDTRQMFF. In DNA, the CDR3 is TGTGCCTGTGACTCCGTACCGGGGGATACGCGCCATTGGGACACCCGACAGATGTTTTTC.